The 15 T cell receptor beta chains given below trace back to one sample, sequenced in a study of T cell responses to AZD1222 COVID-19 vaccine. TCRdb's table, derived via immunoSEQ multiplex PCR, lists solely in-frame clones and lacks some. This table has around 150,000 clones, approximately 88% appearing once. The sample here was peripheral blood, taken on day 0 of AZD1222 vaccination. All receptors derive from an adult in good health.

The rearrangement uses TRBV12-3 or TRBV12-4 and TRBJ1-5; D is ambiguous. The CDR3 spans 13 residues. V lost 5 bases to trimming and J lost 1 base, with 6 bases between them. Here the CDR3 DNA reads TGTGCCAGCAGTATCCTCAGCAATCAGCCCCAGCATTTT. Protein: CASSILSNQPQHF.

The J gene is TRBJ1-2, the V gene TRBV5-6; D perhaps matches TRBD1 (5 bases). CDR1 and CDR2 (germline): SGHDT, YYEEEE. The CDR3 has 13 amino acids. Trimming took off 0 bases at V and 8 bases at J, with 11 bases between the two ends. CDR3 nucleotide sequence: TGTGCCAGCAGCTTGGCCGAGGGGATCGGCTACACCTTC. Amino acid sequence: CASSLAEGIGYTF.

The chain combines TRBV21-1 with TRBJ2-3. TRBV21-1 is noted as a pseudogene. The CDR3 covers 15 residues. This CDR3 reads CASSKARRGTDTQYF. In nucleotides, the CDR3 is TGTGCCAGCAGCAAAGCGCGGAGGGGGACAGATACGCAGTATTTT.

The chain is built from TRBV7-9 and TRBJ2-5; 13 nucleotides align to TRBD2. The V gene end was trimmed by 5 bases and the J gene end by 4 bases; junction bases not matched to a gene: 13. CDR3 size: 18 residues. Germline V gene lookup returns CDR1 SEHNR and CDR2 FQNEAQ (reference sequence). Here the CDR3 reads CASSAGGLAGVGGETQYF. CDR3 DNA sequence: TGTGCCAGCAGCGCAGGAGGACTAGCGGGAGTAGGGGGAGAGACCCAGTACTTC.

The genes are TRBV29-1 and TRBJ1-2; 10 nucleotides agree with TRBD1. Germline CDR1 and CDR2: SQVTM and ANQGSEA. CDR3 length equals 14 residues. Losses at the gene ends were 6 bases for V and 7 bases for J; bases not matched to a gene: 11. CDR3 coding DNA: TGCAGCGTCGACCGCGGGGGACAGGGGACTGGCTACACCTTC. Translation gives CSVDRGGQGTGYTF.

J is TRBJ2-5 and V is TRBV11-2; 15 positions agree with TRBD2. Germline assignment: CDR1 SGHAT and CDR2 FQNNGV. Losses at the gene ends were 5 bases for V and 4 bases for J; bases not matched to a gene: 5. This CDR3 contains 16 residues. The CDR3 loop is CASSPEGLAGGETQYF. CDR3 nucleotides: TGTGCCAGCAGCCCCGAGGGACTAGCGGGAGGAGAGACCCAGTACTTC.

In the case of this clone: This CDR3 is also generated by other DNA sequences in the sample. This chain connects TRBV12-3 or TRBV12-4 to TRBJ1-1; D uncertain. The germline V and J ends were trimmed by 3 bases and 4 bases, with 3 bases remaining between them. This CDR3 contains 11 residues. CDR3 sequence: CASSLGTEAFF. The CDR3 DNA reads TGTGCCAGCAGTTTGGGCACTGAAGCTTTCTTT.

The chain has TRBV18 and TRBJ2-3; 7 nucleotides agree with TRBD2. This CDR3 is 17 amino acids long. Germline trimming cut 1 base from V and 0 bases from J; bases unmatched to any gene: 7. Germline CDR1 reads KGHSH; CDR2 reads LQKENI. The CDR3 DNA is TGTGCCAGCTCACCACGCTTGCGGGAGACTAGCACAGATACGCAGTATTTT. The encoded protein is CASSPRLRETSTDTQYF.

CDR3 in DNA: TGTGCCAGCAGTTCCGTCTACAGGGGGCATCAGCCCCAGCATTTT. Amino acid sequence: CASSSVYRGHQPQHF. This chain links TRBV28 with TRBJ1-5; 9 positions match TRBD1. The V gene's germline CDR1 is MDHEN and CDR2 SYDVKM. Germline trimming cut 4 bases from V and 5 bases from J; bases unmatched to any gene: 6. CDR3 length equals 15 residues.

The chain carries TRBV30 and TRBJ1-1, with D perhaps TRBD1 (5 bases). V gave up 3 bases and J gave up 4 bases, with 15 bases separating them. This CDR3 has 14 residues. The germline CDR1 and CDR2 sequences are GTSNPN and SVGIG (reference sequence). The CDR3 DNA reads as TGTGCCTGGAGCCCAGGGCGGAGGAGCACTGAAGCTTTCTTT. As protein: CAWSPGRRSTEAFF.

The V gene is TRBV11-2, the J gene TRBJ2-7; D may be TRBD1 (6 bases). Germline CDR1 reads SGHAT; CDR2 reads FQNNGV. The CDR3 is 16 amino acids. Trimming shortened V by 3 bases and J by 3 bases, and 18 bases separated the two germline ends. The CDR3 sequence: CASSFGTHRGNYEQYF. In DNA form, the CDR3 reads TGTGCCAGCAGCTTCGGGACACATCGAGGGAACTACGAGCAGTACTTC.

The gene calls are TRBV5-1 and TRBJ1-1; no definite D call. This CDR3 is built from 11 residues. Trimming cost V 0 bases and J 7 bases, with 4 bases left between them. Germline loops: CDR1 SGHRS, CDR2 YFSETQ. The CDR3 region has the DNA TGCGCCAGCAGCTTGGGGGGTGAAGCTTTCTTT. Its protein is CASSLGGEAFF.

The V gene is TRBV6-5, the J gene TRBJ2-1; 7 bases are a match to TRBD1. CDR1 and CDR2 from the germline V gene are MNHEY and SVGAGI. With 0 bases clipped from V and 8 bases from J, the junction kept 10 bases outside the gene matches. This CDR3 comprises 16 residues. CDR3 residues: CASSYSAQGVNDEQFF. In nucleotides, the CDR3 is TGTGCCAGCAGTTACTCGGCGCAGGGGGTTAACGATGAGCAGTTCTTC.

This chain uses TRBV7-8 with TRBJ1-2, with 9 bases identical to TRBD1. The CDR3 totals 14 residues. V dropped 1 base and J dropped 14; count of bases not matched to a gene: 11. CDR1 and CDR2 (germline): SGHVS, FQNEAQ. The CDR3 nucleotides are TGTGCCAGCAGCTTAGGGGAGCGGACAGGGGAGTTTACCTTC. Residues: CASSLGERTGEFTF. Combining the CDR3 with reference TRBV7-8 and TRBJ1-2 gives the whole variable domain GAGVSQSPRYKVAKRGQDVALRCDPISGHVSLFWYQQALGQGPEFLTYFQNEAQLDKSGLPSDRFFAERPEGSVSTLKIQRTQQEDSAVYLCASSLGERTGEFTFGSGTRLTVV.

V and J are TRBV7-2 and TRBJ1-5; D not certain. CDR3 length equals 13 residues. Germline loops: CDR1 SGHTA, CDR2 FQGNSA. The ends were cut back, 1 base at V and 5 bases at J, with 6 bases in the middle. As DNA, the CDR3 is TGTGCCAGCAGCTTAGGTGCTTATCAGCCCCAGCATTTT. Its protein product is CASSLGAYQPQHF.